The 19 T cell receptor beta chains below all came from one sample that was sequenced in a study of cytomegalovirus exposure and HLA in healthy donors. Measured with immunoSEQ multiplex PCR; TCRdb has only the in-frame clones, and not every one. Here the sample spans 200,000 or so clones, approximately 87% being singletons. The sample was PBMCs. These receptors were taken from a woman aged 18-29 years in good health and CMV-seronegative.

The chain couples TRBV7-2 to TRBJ2-5, with 7 nucleotides matching TRBD2. Germline CDR1 and CDR2: SGHTA and FQGNSA. The CDR3 length is 13 residues. V gave up 1 base and J gave up 5 bases; unmatched junction bases: 1. CDR3 region: CASSLVGGETQYF. The CDR3 coding sequence is TGTGCCAGCAGCTTAGTGGGGGGGGAGACCCAGTACTTC.

This chain connects TRBV4-1 to TRBJ2-7; 10 nucleotides agree with TRBD1. Germline V gives CDR1 MGHRA, CDR2 YSYEKL. The CDR3 totals 18 residues. Germline trimming cut 4 bases from V and 0 bases from J; bases unmatched to any gene: 12. This CDR3 reads CASSRAMTTGGFSYEQYF. The CDR3 nucleotides read TGCGCCAGCAGCCGAGCCATGACGACAGGGGGCTTCTCCTACGAGCAGTACTTC.

This clone turned up a few times. The chain joins TRBV5-1 to TRBJ1-5; 10 positions agree with TRBD1. The V and J ends lost 4 bases and 4 bases, in that order; junction bases with no gene match: 5. The germline V gene has CDR1 SGHRS and CDR2 YFSETQ. This CDR3 contains 15 residues. CDR3 loop: CASSPWTGGNQPQHF. The CDR3 region has the DNA TGCGCCAGCAGCCCTTGGACAGGGGGAAATCAGCCCCAGCATTTT.

The chain has TRBV28 and TRBJ2-4; the match to TRBD1 covers 9 bases. Trimming at V came to 5 bases and at J to 4 bases, leaving 9 bases not matched to a gene. CDR1 is MDHEN and CDR2 is SYDVKM in the germline V gene. The CDR3 covers 16 residues. CDR3 bases: TGTGCCAGCAGTGGGACAGGGATCCTTTCAAAAAACATTCAGTACTTC. Encoded protein: CASSGTGILSKNIQYF.

This chain joins TRBV11-2 and TRBJ1-6; D not resolved. Germline V gene sequence: CDR1 SGHAT, CDR2 FQNNGV. This CDR3 region has 14 residues. Trimming removed 8 bases at V and 8 bases at J, with 16 bases between. The CDR3 protein is CASAQGGGYSPLHF. The CDR3 DNA follows: TGTGCCAGCGCCCAAGGAGGCGGGTATTCACCCCTCCACTTT.

The rearrangement joins TRBV27 to TRBJ2-7; tentatively, D is TRBD1 (6 bases). Germline V gene lookup returns CDR1 MNHEY and CDR2 SMNVEV (reference sequence). V was trimmed by 6 bases and J by 0 bases, leaving 12 bases between them. The CDR3 has 14 amino acids. This CDR3 reads CASSPGGNSYEQYF. The CDR3 bases are TGTGCCAGCAGCCCTGGGGGCAACTCCTACGAGCAGTACTTC.

The chain is built from TRBV19 and TRBJ2-1; 9 bases line up with TRBD1. Germline CDR1 LNHDA, CDR2 SQIVND (reference sequence). This CDR3 has 16 residues. V shed 5 bases and J 10 bases; nucleotides not matched to a gene: 15. CDR3 loop: CASSSRGVTGGWEQFF. The CDR3 DNA reads TGTGCCAGTAGTTCGCGTGGGGTCACAGGGGGCTGGGAGCAGTTCTTC.

This clone was seen more than once but under ten times. V gene TRBV19 combines with J gene TRBJ1-5; 10 bases line up with TRBD1. Germline trimming cut 7 bases from V and 2 bases from J; bases unmatched to any gene: 5. CDR1 is LNHDA and CDR2 is SQIVND in the germline V gene (reference sequence). The CDR3 loop spans 15 amino acids. The CDR3 DNA follows: TGTGCCAGTACAATGACAGGGGGCCGCAATCAGCCCCAGCATTTT. As protein: CASTMTGGRNQPQHF.

V is TRBV13 and J is TRBJ1-4, with D possibly being TRBD1 (6 bases). The CDR3 length is 15 residues. Germline CDR1 reads PRHDT; CDR2 reads FYEKMQ (reference sequence). Trimming stripped 5 bases from V and 7 bases from J, with 17 bases between. The CDR3 here is CASSQRNRESEKLFF. CDR3 DNA: TGTGCCAGCAGCCAGAGAAACAGGGAAAGTGAAAAACTGTTTTTT.

V is TRBV2 and J is TRBJ2-5, with 7 positions matching TRBD1. The J segment lost 5 bases and the V segment lost 4 bases, leaving 7 bases of the junction unmatched. The CDR3 loop spans 14 amino acids. CDR1 is SNHLY and CDR2 is FYNNEI in the germline V gene. DNA of the CDR3: TGTGCCAGCAGTGCCGACAGGGACGCGGAGACCCAGTACTTC. Its translation: CASSADRDAETQYF.

V and J are TRBV14 and TRBJ1-6; D unresolved. The CDR3 length is 14 residues. Germline V lookup: CDR1 SGHDN, CDR2 FVKESK. V was trimmed by 0 bases and J by 2 bases, leaving 2 bases between them. CDR3: CASSQETYNSPLHF. CDR3 sequence (DNA): TGTGCCAGCAGCCAAGAGACCTATAATTCACCCCTCCACTTT.

The CDR3: CASSLARLADQETQYF. The CDR3 DNA reads TGTGCCAGCAGCTTAGCGCGCTTAGCGGATCAAGAGACCCAGTACTTC. V and J are TRBV7-8 and TRBJ2-5; maybe TRBD2 (6 bases). This CDR3 spans 16 amino acids. V was pared by 0 bases and J by 2 bases, with 13 bases between. Germline values: CDR1 SGHVS, CDR2 FQNEAQ.

The chain is built from TRBV29-1 and TRBJ1-2; TRBD1 is a possible D gene (5 bases). Germline loops: CDR1 SQVTM, CDR2 ANQGSEA. The ends were cut back, 5 bases at V and 0 bases at J, with 13 bases in the middle. CDR3 size: 14 residues. The CDR3 region is CSVNTGTANYGYTF. CDR3 sequence (DNA): TGCAGCGTTAATACCGGGACCGCTAACTATGGCTACACCTTC.

The chain couples TRBV27 to TRBJ1-2; TRBD1 aligns across 8 bases. J was trimmed by 6 bases and V by 5 bases; bases with no gene match: 5. Germline assignment: CDR1 MNHEY and CDR2 SMNVEV (reference sequence). This CDR3 has 13 residues. DNA for the CDR3: TGTGCCAGCAGTCCTCGGACAGGGAATGGCTACACCTTC. Translated: CASSPRTGNGYTF.

This clone has at least ten counts. The V and J genes are TRBV5-1 and TRBJ1-2; 9 bases align to TRBD1. J gave up 4 bases and V 4 bases, and 8 bases lay outside the gene matches. Germline V lookup: CDR1 SGHRS, CDR2 YFSETQ. This CDR3 spans 15 amino acids. The CDR3 coding sequence is TGCGCCAGCAGCGCAGGACAGGGGACAGTCTATGGCTACACCTTC. This translates into CASSAGQGTVYGYTF.

This sequence joins TRBV27 and TRBJ2-3; D is unresolved. The CDR3 consists of 14 residues. From germline, CDR1 is MNHEY and CDR2 SMNVEV (reference sequence). V shed 2 bases and J shed 3 bases, with 9 bases lying between them. The CDR3 DNA is TGTGCCAGCAGTTTAAGGCAACTAACAGATACGCAGTATTTT. Its protein is CASSLRQLTDTQYF.

This clone has just a few counts. The V gene is TRBV5-1, the J gene TRBJ1-4, with 7 bases fitting TRBD1. V gave up 4 bases and J gave up 8 bases; unmatched junction bases: 11. The germline V gene has CDR1 SGHRS and CDR2 YFSETQ. The CDR3 runs 15 residues. This CDR3 reads CASSSGTDRAEKLFF. DNA for the CDR3: TGCGCCAGCAGCAGCGGGACAGATCGAGCAGAAAAACTGTTTTTT. Full variable domain (remainder filled in from reference TRBV5-1 and TRBJ1-4): KAGVTQTPRYLIKTRGQQVTLSCSPISGHRSVSWYQQTPGQGLQFLFEYFSETQRNKGNFPGRFSGRQFSNSRSEMNVSTLELGDSALYLCASSSGTDRAEKLFFGSGTQLSVL.

The chain is built from TRBV27 and TRBJ2-1, with a possible D match to TRBD2 (5 bases). Germline assignment: CDR1 MNHEY and CDR2 SMNVEV (reference sequence). V lost 6 bases and J lost 8, with 20 bases in between. This CDR3 is 15 amino acids long. CDR3 sequence: CASSPPPWTGDEQFF. The CDR3 region has the DNA TGTGCCAGCAGCCCTCCGCCTTGGACCGGGGATGAGCAGTTCTTC.

This chain uses TRBV5-1 with TRBJ2-7; D is possibly TRBD1 (6 bases). The CDR3 consists of 14 residues. Deletions cut 6 bases from V and 2 bases from J, with 15 bases between. CDR1 is SGHRS and CDR2 is YFSETQ in the germline V gene. The CDR3 sequence: CASTWATGTYEQYF. The CDR3 DNA reads as TGCGCCAGCACTTGGGCCACAGGGACCTACGAGCAGTACTTC.